Following are 11 T cell receptor beta chains from one sample sequenced in a study of long-term antiretroviral therapy in people with HIV. The libraries were made with immunoSEQ v3.0 at survey level. Assay used: immunoSEQ multiplex PCR; TCRdb lists only in-frame clones, some missing. The sample records about 21,000 clones, less than 90% being singletons. The material was unsorted PBMCs, obtained 1.9 years after starting antiretroviral therapy. All receptors come from a woman aged 50 to 60 with HIV.

The CDR3 here is CASTLETQYF. The CDR3 bases are TGTGCCAGCACGTTAGAGACCCAGTACTTC. This rearrangement joins TRBV6-1 to TRBJ2-5; D remains unclear. The CDR3 is made up of 10 amino acids. Germline V gene lookup returns CDR1 MNHNS and CDR2 SASEGT. The V end lost 7 bases, the J end lost 4 bases, and 4 bases lay between the germline ends.

The CDR3 bases are TGTGCCAGCAGTGGCACAACTAACTATGGCTACACCTTC. It translates to CASSGTTNYGYTF. The chain recombines TRBV2 with TRBJ1-2; D is uncertain. Trimming cost V 4 bases and J 0 bases, with 6 bases left between them. The CDR3 spans 13 residues. Germline assignment: CDR1 SNHLY and CDR2 FYNNEI. Full variable domain (rest looked up from reference TRBV2 and TRBJ1-2): EPEVTQTPSHQVTQMGQEVILRCVPISNHLYFYWYRQILGQKVEFLVSFYNNEISEKSEIFDDQFSVERPDGSNFTLKIRSTKLEDSAMYFCASSGTTNYGYTFGSGTRLTVV.

This chain uses TRBV7-8 with TRBJ2-2; TRBD2 is a possible D gene (7 bases). CDR1 is SGHVS, CDR2 FQNEAQ, per germline. The CDR3 spans 14 residues. V was trimmed by 5 bases and J by 7 bases, leaving 14 bases between them. Here the CDR3 reads CASSRRGGGGELFF. DNA of the CDR3: TGTGCCAGCAGCCGGCGAGGGGGGGGCGGGGAGCTGTTTTTT. The whole variable domain, remainder taken from reference TRBV7-8 and TRBJ2-2, is GAGVSQSPRYKVAKRGQDVALRCDPISGHVSLFWYQQALGQGPEFLTYFQNEAQLDKSGLPSDRFFAERPEGSVSTLKIQRTQQEDSAVYLCASSRRGGGGELFFGEGSRLTVL.

The V gene is TRBV19, the J gene TRBJ1-5; D might be TRBD1 (5 bases). V was pared by 3 bases and J by 5 bases, with 14 bases between. The germline V gene has CDR1 LNHDA and CDR2 SQIVND (reference sequence). This CDR3 has 15 amino acids. In nucleotides, the CDR3 is TGTGCCAGTAGTATTGCGGCCAGGGACCATCAGCCCCAGCATTTT. Its protein is CASSIAARDHQPQHF.

The chain employs TRBV4-2 and TRBJ2-6; 11 bases agree with TRBD2. The germline V gene has CDR1 LGHNA and CDR2 YNFKEQ. The V segment lost 4 bases and the J segment 2 bases; nucleotides outside the gene matches: 19. The CDR3 covers 22 residues. CDR3 coding DNA: TGTGCCAGCAGCCCCCGCATAAGGCTAGCGGGGGGCCCTCCGCCTGGGGCCAACGTCCTGACTTTC. This encodes CASSPRIRLAGGPPPGANVLTF.

V usage is TRBV5-1 and J usage is TRBJ2-1; the D gene could be TRBD1 or TRBD2 (5 bases each). Trimming stripped 4 bases from V and 7 bases from J, with 12 bases between. This CDR3 spans 13 amino acids. From germline, CDR1 is SGHRS and CDR2 YFSETQ. The CDR3 loop reads CASSLGRENEQFF. The DNA of the CDR3 is TGCGCCAGCAGCCTGGGACGAGAAAATGAGCAGTTCTTC.

The chain couples TRBV7-7 to TRBJ2-3, with D perhaps matching TRBD2 (5 bases). V gave up 2 bases and J gave up 6 bases, with 12 bases separating them. The CDR3 has 14 amino acids. Germline V gives CDR1 SSHAT, CDR2 FNYEAQ (reference sequence). The CDR3, as DNA: TGTGCCAGCAGCTTATCGTCAGCGGAGGATACGCAGTATTTT. It encodes CASSLSSAEDTQYF.

CDR3: CASSQKPTGGSSNQPQHF. The CDR3 DNA reads TGTGCCAGCAGCCAAAAACCGACAGGGGGCTCTAGCAATCAGCCCCAGCATTTT. The chain recombines TRBV4-2 with TRBJ1-5; 10 bases align to TRBD1. Germline V gene data show CDR1 as LGHNA and CDR2 as YNFKEQ. The CDR3 contains 18 residues. The junction had 7 bases not matched to a gene; V was cut back by 2 bases and J by 0 bases.

Details on this clone: One end of the junction varies from germline; a read error may be responsible. Written as DNA, the CDR3 is TGTGCCAGCAGCGTAAAATTGGCTAGCGGGGGCAACCATGAGACCCAGTACTTC. Its translation: CASSVKLASGGNHETQYF. The chain joins TRBV9 to TRBJ2-5, with 10 bases aligning to TRBD2. The CDR3 covers 18 residues. Germline loops: CDR1 SGDLS, CDR2 YYNGEE.

This chain uses TRBV5-4 with TRBJ2-6, with no clear D. The CDR3 is made up of 13 amino acids. Germline CDR1 SGHNT, CDR2 YYREEE (reference sequence). The V gene lost 5 bases and the J gene lost 0 bases, with 3 bases spanning the gap. CDR3 residues: CASRFSGANVLTF. CDR3 DNA: TGTGCCAGCAGGTTCTCTGGGGCCAACGTCCTGACTTTC. The whole variable domain, filled in from reference TRBV5-4 and TRBJ2-6, reads ETGVTQSPTHLIKTRGQQVTLRCSSQSGHNTVSWYQQALGQGPQFIFQYYREEENGRGNFPPRFSGLQFPNYSSELNVNALELDDSALYLCASRFSGANVLTFGAGSRLTVL.

This sequence joins TRBV27 and TRBJ2-7; 7 bases map to TRBD2. Looked up from germline, CDR1 is MNHEY and CDR2 is SMNVEV (reference sequence). Trimming took 2 bases from V and 0 from J; bases not matched to a gene: 13. The CDR3 is made up of 18 amino acids. The CDR3 coding sequence is TGTGCCAGCAGTTTACGGATCCCCGGGGGGACGAGCTCCTACGAGCAGTACTTC. It specifies CASSLRIPGGTSSYEQYF.